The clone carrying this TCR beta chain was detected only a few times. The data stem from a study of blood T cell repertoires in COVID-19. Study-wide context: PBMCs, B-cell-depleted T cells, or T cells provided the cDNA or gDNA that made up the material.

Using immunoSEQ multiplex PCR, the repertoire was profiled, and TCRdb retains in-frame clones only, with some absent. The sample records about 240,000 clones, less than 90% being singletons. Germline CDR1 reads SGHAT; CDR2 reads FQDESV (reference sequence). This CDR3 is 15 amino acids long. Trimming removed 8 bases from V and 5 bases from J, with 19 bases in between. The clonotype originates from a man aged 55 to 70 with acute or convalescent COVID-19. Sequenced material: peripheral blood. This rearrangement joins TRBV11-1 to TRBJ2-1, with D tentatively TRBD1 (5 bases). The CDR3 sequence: CASAPGDRTNNEQFF. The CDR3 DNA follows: TGTGCCAGCGCTCCGGGTGACAGAACCAACAATGAGCAGTTCTTC.